This TCR beta chain is from a study of blood T cells in healthy people across ages. Study conclusions and caveats: Whereas aged donors had fewer naive CD4+ cells, long-lived donors had more of them and higher diversity. Naive and antigen-experienced cells could not be conclusively compared, given unsorted PBMCs.

A J-beta primer mix and a sample-barcoded 5' primer were used in a second PCR of roughly 7 to 12 cycles. Samples each returned at least 2.5 million CDR3-containing paired-end reads. TCRdb itself ran the 5' RACE reads through MiXCR, one entry per CDR3 protein. Altogether around 1.5 million distinct CDR3 sequences are present, roughly 59% being singletons, with the ten largest covering about 6.7%. The CDR3 runs to 13 residues. Germline-derived CDR1 and CDR2 are SGHRS and YFSETQ. Around 9.4 milliliters was the volume of peripheral blood drawn from each donor. As for this clonotype: Its antigen is currently unknown. One junction end disagrees with the germline gene, perhaps due to a read error.

This clonotype was obtained from a man aged 18 to 29 in good health. The chain is built from TRBV5-1 and TRBJ2-7; perhaps TRBD1 as D (7 bases). The specimen was blood. The DNA of the CDR3 is TGCGCCAGCAGCTTGAATCAGGGGGGCGAGAAGTACTTC. Amino acid sequence: CASSLNQGGEKYF.